Each of the 2 T cell receptor beta chains below was sequenced from the same sample in a study of regulatory T cells in long-lasting Graves disease. Through Arm-PCR of CDR3 regions and iRepertoire HTBI primers, TCR beta libraries were built. TCRdb re-analysed the multiplex PCR reads in MiXCR, keeping a single row per CDR3 protein. The sample consists of 430,000 or so distinct CDR3 sequences, about 21% of them appearing once. Noted time point: persistent/refractory GD, antithyroid drugs over 5 years with positive TRAb. Scientists built the TCR library using RNA that was extracted from PBMCs. The material was peripheral blood mononuclear cells (PBMCs), obtained when the disease was refractory, from a patient treated with antithyroid drugs. Receptors were obtained from a female donor with Graves disease.

This chain links TRBV12-3 or TRBV12-4 with TRBJ2-7; no reliable D call. Trimming shortened V by 8 bases and J by 3 bases, and 20 bases separated the two germline ends. The CDR3 extends over 15 amino acids. This CDR3 is CASGSSREGIYEQYF. CDR3 coding DNA: TGTGCCAGCGGTTCCAGCAGAGAAGGGATCTACGAGCAGTACTTC.

This clonotype was seen repeatedly, ten times or more. The rearrangement links TRBV2 to TRBJ2-7, with 11 bases matching TRBD2. V dropped 2 bases and J dropped 7; count of bases not matched to a gene: 10. The CDR3 consists of 16 residues. Per germline, CDR1 SNHLY and CDR2 FYNNEI. The DNA of the CDR3 is TGTGCCAGCAGTGAACGGGTAGCGGGAGGGTTAAGGGAGCAGTACTTC. Translation gives CASSERVAGGLREQYF.